The text below deals with one T cell receptor (beta chain). Clones were sequenced by immunoSEQ multiplex PCR, and TCRdb holds only the in-frame ones, with some missing. The table has a few hundred thousand clones, about 80% seen once. This sample is part of a study of Ad26.COV2.S vaccination and SARS-CoV-2 variants. For the study at large: Of the COV1001 trial arms, the Ad26.COV2.S arm included the donor. Participants got Ad26.COV2.S intramuscularly, once or twice 56 days apart.

Specified treatment: around 19 received Ad26.COV2.S at low or high dose, single or two shots; several received placebo; per-sample allocation not given. Day 63 after the first injection of vaccine or placebo was the sampling time. Within Boston, the person who donated was an adult of 18-55 years. In the vaccine, an Ad26 vector expressed the SARS-CoV-2 spike of the Wuhan strain. Germline-derived CDR1 and CDR2 are SEHNR and FQNEAQ (reference sequence). V shed 4 bases and J shed 7 bases, with 11 bases lying between them. The CDR3 extends over 12 amino acids. The specimen was peripheral blood, collected in a trial of Ad26.COV2.S vaccine versus placebo. This receptor was taken from a person aged 18-65 years who received the Ad26.COV2.S COVID-19 vaccine or a placebo. The V call is TRBV7-9, the J call TRBJ2-7, with D possibly TRBD2 on 6 matching bases. CDR3 sequence: CASSSGLQEQYF. CDR3 sequence (DNA): TGTGCCAGCAGCTCGGGACTGCAGGAGCAGTACTTC.